This T cell receptor beta chain was observed in a study of T cell responses to AZD1222 COVID-19 vaccine. The study's findings and limits: Only after the peak T cell response were repertoires sampled. Spike-specific TCR breadth and depth were elevated following two AZD1222 doses.

This clone is a singleton in its sample. Its antigen remains unknown. V lost 0 bases, J lost 0 bases, and 14 bases lay in between. CDR1 SGHRS and CDR2 YFSETQ come from the germline V gene. This CDR3 region has 17 residues. Libraries were prepared by immunoSEQ multiplex PCR; TCRdb keeps only in-frame clonotypes and omits some of them. The sample includes approximately 74,000 clones, approximately 90% of them seen just once. The receptor comes from an adult in good health. The V call is TRBV5-1, the J call TRBJ2-3; TRBD2 is a possible D gene (7 bases). The sequencing here drew on peripheral blood, taken on day 0 of AZD1222 vaccination. In DNA, the CDR3 is TGCGCCAGCAGCTTGGGGGGGGGACACCAAAGCACAGATACGCAGTATTTT. It encodes CASSLGGGHQSTDTQYF.